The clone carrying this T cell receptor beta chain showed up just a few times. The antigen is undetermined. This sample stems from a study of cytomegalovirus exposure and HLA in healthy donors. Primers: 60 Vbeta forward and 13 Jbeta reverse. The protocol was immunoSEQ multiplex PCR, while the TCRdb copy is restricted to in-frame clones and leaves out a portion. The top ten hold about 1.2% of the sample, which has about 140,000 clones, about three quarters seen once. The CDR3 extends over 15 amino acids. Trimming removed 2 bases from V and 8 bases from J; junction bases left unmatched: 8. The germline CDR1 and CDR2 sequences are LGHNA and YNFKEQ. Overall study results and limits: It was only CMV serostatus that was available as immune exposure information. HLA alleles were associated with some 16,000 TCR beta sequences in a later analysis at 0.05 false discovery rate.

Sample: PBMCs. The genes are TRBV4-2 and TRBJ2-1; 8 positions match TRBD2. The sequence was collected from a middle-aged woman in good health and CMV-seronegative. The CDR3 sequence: CASSQNGGAEDEQFF. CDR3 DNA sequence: TGTGCCAGCAGCCAAAACGGGGGGGCCGAGGATGAGCAGTTCTTC.